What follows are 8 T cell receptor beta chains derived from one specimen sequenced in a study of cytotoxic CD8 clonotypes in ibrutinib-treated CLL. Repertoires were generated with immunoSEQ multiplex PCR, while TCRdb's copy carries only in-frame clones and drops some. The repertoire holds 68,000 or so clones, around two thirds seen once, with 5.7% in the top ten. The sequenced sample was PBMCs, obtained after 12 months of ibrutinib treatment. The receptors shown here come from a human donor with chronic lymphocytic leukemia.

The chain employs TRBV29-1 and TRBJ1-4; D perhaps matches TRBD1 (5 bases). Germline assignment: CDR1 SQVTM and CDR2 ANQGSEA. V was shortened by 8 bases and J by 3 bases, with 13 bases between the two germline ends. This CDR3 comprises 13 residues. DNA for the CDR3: TGCAGCTGTGGGACCCCGGCTAATGAAAAACTGTTTTTT. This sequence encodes CSCGTPANEKLFF.

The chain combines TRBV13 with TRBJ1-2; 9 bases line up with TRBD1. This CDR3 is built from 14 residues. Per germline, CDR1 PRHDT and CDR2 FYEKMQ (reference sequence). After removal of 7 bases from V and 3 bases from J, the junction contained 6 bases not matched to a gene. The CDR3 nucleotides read TGTGCCAGCACCACGGACAGGGGCGACTATGGCTACACCTTC. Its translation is CASTTDRGDYGYTF.

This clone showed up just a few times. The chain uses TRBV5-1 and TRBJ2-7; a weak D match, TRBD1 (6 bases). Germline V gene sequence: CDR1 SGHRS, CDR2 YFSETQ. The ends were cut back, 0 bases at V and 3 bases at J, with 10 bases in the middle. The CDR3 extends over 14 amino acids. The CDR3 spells CASSLVQGGYEQYF. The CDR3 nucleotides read TGCGCCAGCAGCTTGGTACAGGGCGGCTACGAGCAGTACTTC.

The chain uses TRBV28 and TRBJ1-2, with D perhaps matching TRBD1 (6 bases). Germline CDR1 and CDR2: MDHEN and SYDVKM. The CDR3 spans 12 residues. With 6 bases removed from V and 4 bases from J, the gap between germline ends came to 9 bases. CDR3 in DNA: TGTGCCAGCAGACGGACAGTCTATGGCTACACCTTC. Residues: CASRRTVYGYTF.

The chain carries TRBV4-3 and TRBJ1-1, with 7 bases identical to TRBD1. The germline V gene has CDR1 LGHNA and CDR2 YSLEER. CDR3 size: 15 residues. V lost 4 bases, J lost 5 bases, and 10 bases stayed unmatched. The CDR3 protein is CASSLGTAWGTEAFF. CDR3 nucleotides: TGCGCCAGCAGCCTCGGGACAGCCTGGGGGACTGAAGCTTTCTTT.

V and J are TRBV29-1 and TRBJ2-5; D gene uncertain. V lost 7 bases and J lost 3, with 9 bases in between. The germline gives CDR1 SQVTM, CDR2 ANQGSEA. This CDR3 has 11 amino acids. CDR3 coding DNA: TGCAGCGCCGACGTAGAAGAGACCCAGTACTTC. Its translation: CSADVEETQYF.

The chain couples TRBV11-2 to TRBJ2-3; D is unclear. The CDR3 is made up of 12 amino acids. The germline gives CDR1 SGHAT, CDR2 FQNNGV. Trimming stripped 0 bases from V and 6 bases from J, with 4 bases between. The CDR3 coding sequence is TGTGCCAGCAGCTTAGAAGGGGATACGCAGTATTTT. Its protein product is CASSLEGDTQYF.

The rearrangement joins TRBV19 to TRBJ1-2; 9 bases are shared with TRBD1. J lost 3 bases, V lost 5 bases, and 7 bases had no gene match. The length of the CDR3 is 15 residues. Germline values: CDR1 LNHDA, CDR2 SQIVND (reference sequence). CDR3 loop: CASSFRTGDHYGYTF. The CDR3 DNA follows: TGTGCCAGTAGTTTCCGGACAGGGGACCACTATGGCTACACCTTC.